The 21 T cell receptor beta chains presented below share a single source sample, sequenced in a study of shared clonotypes between healthy human individuals (dated by TCRdb to about 2020). The receptor library was made with the immunoSEQ multiplex PCR assay. As stored in TCRdb, this immuneACCESS dataset retains in-frame rearrangements with V and J assigned. A fraction of the clones does not appear; measured against another copy, unresolved V genes explain less than half of the discrepancy, and the remainder lacks a known reason. The sample table contains more than 550,000 clones; only one count was recorded for 72% of them. Jointly, the top ten make up approximately 2% of the sample. Source material: memory CD4+ T cells sorted from blood. The sample's cell subset or site, from its label and the paper: CD45RA-negative fraction. The source of these receptors is a woman in her 30s in good health.

The chain joins TRBV7-9 to TRBJ2-5; D might be TRBD1 (5 bases). The CDR3 runs 13 residues. Germline CDR1 reads SEHNR; CDR2 reads FQNEAQ (reference sequence). Between the trimmed V and J ends, which lost 3 bases and 2 bases, there was a span of 7 bases. DNA of the CDR3: TGTGCCAGCAGCTTCCGACAGCAAGAGACCCAGTACTTC. Translation: CASSFRQQETQYF.

This chain connects TRBV5-1 to TRBJ2-5, with 9 positions matching TRBD1. V was clipped by 4 bases and J by 4 bases; unmatched bases: 8. CDR1 SGHRS and CDR2 YFSETQ come from the germline V gene. The CDR3 runs 15 residues. CDR3: CASSRTGARRETQYF. The CDR3 coding sequence is TGCGCCAGCAGCCGGACAGGGGCAAGGAGAGAGACCCAGTACTTC.

A few counts support this clone. The chain employs TRBV7-2 and TRBJ2-1, with 7 bases aligning to TRBD1. Trimming at V came to 7 bases and at J to 3 bases, leaving 3 bases not matched to a gene. The CDR3 contains 13 residues. CDR1 is SGHTA and CDR2 is FQGNSA in the germline V gene. The CDR3 is CASNTGVYNEQFF. The CDR3 nucleotides are TGTGCCAGCAACACAGGGGTCTACAATGAGCAGTTCTTC.

The J gene is TRBJ2-7, the V gene TRBV5-1; maybe TRBD1 (6 bases). The CDR3 is 14 amino acids. CDR1 SGHRS and CDR2 YFSETQ come from the germline V gene. The ends were cut back, 4 bases at V and 2 bases at J, with 13 bases in the middle. The CDR3 protein is CASSPRDTAYEQYF. The CDR3, as DNA: TGCGCCAGCAGCCCCCGGGACACTGCCTACGAGCAGTACTTC.

Comment on this clone: Additional DNA sequences in this sample encode the identical CDR3. The rearrangement joins TRBV28 to TRBJ1-2, with D maybe TRBD1 (5 bases). CDR1 MDHEN and CDR2 SYDVKM come from the germline V gene. Trimming took off 5 bases at V and 8 bases at J, with 18 bases between the two ends. This CDR3 region has 14 residues. The CDR3 region has the DNA TGTGCCAGCAGTCCTGGGGGAGGGGCGCGGGGCTACACCTTC. Protein product: CASSPGGGARGYTF.

This chain uses TRBV18 with TRBJ1-3, with D maybe TRBD1 (5 bases). CDR3 length: 15 amino acids. Germline loops: CDR1 KGHSH, CDR2 LQKENI. The V end lost 2 bases, the J end lost 3 bases, and 11 bases lay between the germline ends. The CDR3 DNA follows: TGTGCCAGCTCACCAAGTTTCCAGGGTGGAAACACCATATATTTT. Protein: CASSPSFQGGNTIYF. The complete variable domain, with remaining parts taken from reference TRBV18 and TRBJ1-3, reads NAGVMQNPRHLVRRRGQEARLRCSPMKGHSHVYWYRQLPEEGLKFMVYLQKENIIDESGMPKERFSAEFPKEGPSILRIQQVVRGDSAAYFCASSPSFQGGNTIYFGEGSWLTVV.

The chain links TRBV7-3 to TRBJ2-1, with 10 bases aligning to TRBD2. Losses at the gene ends were 6 bases for V and 6 bases for J; bases not matched to a gene: 8. Germline CDR1 SGHTA, CDR2 FQGTGA. This CDR3 has 15 residues. As DNA, the CDR3 is TGTGCCAGCAGTACCGGGACTAGCGACGGCAATGAGCAGTTCTTC. Translated, it gives CASSTGTSDGNEQFF.

The rearrangement uses TRBV9 and TRBJ2-5, with D perhaps assigned TRBD1 or TRBD2 (5 bases each). CDR1 is SGDLS and CDR2 is YYNGEE in the germline V gene. V lost 7 bases and J 5 bases, leaving 21 bases between the germline ends. CDR3 length: 15 amino acids. The CDR3 spells CASGTGTSRMETQYF. The CDR3 nucleotides are TGTGCCAGCGGGACCGGGACCTCGCGTATGGAGACCCAGTACTTC.

Turning to this clone: This same CDR3 is encoded by further DNA sequences in the sample. The chain combines TRBV2 with TRBJ2-7; a weak D match, TRBD1 (6 bases). The CDR3 is 13 residues long. The V end lost 3 bases, the J end lost 3 bases, and 9 bases lay between the germline ends. Germline CDR1 and CDR2: SNHLY and FYNNEI. The CDR3 sequence: CASSEGHSYEQYF. The DNA for the CDR3 is TGTGCCAGCAGTGAGGGACATAGCTACGAGCAGTACTTC.

The V call is TRBV19, the J call TRBJ2-7, with 8 bases identical to TRBD1. This CDR3 comprises 16 residues. V dropped 3 bases and J dropped 4; count of bases not matched to a gene: 11. Germline CDR1 LNHDA, CDR2 SQIVND (reference sequence). The CDR3 DNA sequence: TGTGCCAGTAGTATGTTGGCCCAGGGGGCATTTTACGAGCAGTACTTC. This encodes CASSMLAQGAFYEQYF.

This clone was picked up one time. The chain couples TRBV27 to TRBJ2-7; 9 positions agree with TRBD1. CDR3 length: 17 residues. The germline CDR1 and CDR2 sequences are MNHEY and SMNVEV (reference sequence). V dropped 6 bases and J dropped 2; count of bases not matched to a gene: 14. This chain's CDR3 is CASREPGGRDRAYEQYF. CDR3 bases: TGTGCCAGCAGAGAGCCCGGGGGACGGGACAGGGCCTACGAGCAGTACTTC.

CDR3 nucleotides: TGTGCCAGCAGTTTGAGGGACCCCAACACTGAAGCTTTCTTT. It codes for CASSLRDPNTEAFF. The J gene is TRBJ1-1, the V gene TRBV28, with D possibly TRBD1 on 5 matching bases. V was shortened by 3 bases and J by 2 bases, with 10 bases between the two germline ends. The CDR3 runs to 14 residues. Looked up from germline, CDR1 is MDHEN and CDR2 is SYDVKM. Supplemented by reference TRBV28 and TRBJ1-1, the full variable domain reads DVKVTQSSRYLVKRTGEKVFLECVQDMDHENMFWYRQDPGLGLRLIYFSYDVKMKEKGDIPEGYSVSREKKERFSLILESASTNQTSMYLCASSLRDPNTEAFFGQGTRLTVV.

V is TRBV5-3 and J is TRBJ1-2; TRBD1 agrees at 8 bases. TRBV5-3 falls under the ORF class, with uncertain function. The CDR3 sequence is 13 residues long. With 8 bases clipped from V and 8 bases from J, the junction kept 11 bases outside the gene matches. CDR3 sequence: CASSIDRGRGYTF. The CDR3 nucleotides are TGTGCCAGCAGCATCGACAGGGGACGGGGCTACACCTTC.

V is TRBV11-2 and J is TRBJ1-3; D gene uncertain. The germline V gene encodes CDR1 SGHAT and CDR2 FQNNGV. This CDR3 has 16 residues. V dropped 8 bases and J dropped 0 bases, with 17 bases sitting between them. The DNA of the CDR3 is TGTGCCAGCCGACGTGGATTGGGATACTCTGGAAACACCATATATTTT. Protein: CASRRGLGYSGNTIYF. The full variable domain, rest sourced from reference TRBV11-2 and TRBJ1-3, is EAGVAQSPRYKIIEKRQSVAFWCNPISGHATLYWYQQILGQGPKLLIQFQNNGVVDDSQLPKDRFSAERLKGVDSTLKIQPAKLEDSAVYLCASRRGLGYSGNTIYFGEGSWLTVV.

The genes are TRBV29-1 and TRBJ1-4, with 11 bases that match TRBD1. The CDR3 spans 14 residues. In germline, CDR1 is SQVTM, CDR2 ANQGSEA. V lost 7 bases and J lost 8; bases outside the gene matches: 9. The CDR3 here is CSAEPGTGGEKLFF. CDR3 bases: TGCAGCGCCGAACCAGGGACAGGGGGAGAAAAACTGTTTTTT.

The chain is built from TRBV2 and TRBJ2-7; tentatively, D is TRBD2 (5 bases). The V end was cut by 7 bases, the J end by 2 bases, with 15 bases between. The CDR3 runs 14 residues. Germline loops: CDR1 SNHLY, CDR2 FYNNEI. The CDR3 protein is CASIRGERAYEQYF. The CDR3 coding sequence is TGTGCCAGCATCCGTGGAGAGAGGGCCTACGAGCAGTACTTC.

This clone was counted a few times. The V and J genes are TRBV7-2 and TRBJ2-5; D is tentatively TRBD1 or TRBD2 (5 bases each). Trimming shortened V by 4 bases and J by 11 bases, and 20 bases separated the two germline ends. Germline CDR1 SGHTA, CDR2 FQGNSA. The CDR3 extends over 14 amino acids. The CDR3 DNA follows: TGTGCCAGCAGCTCCGGGCCCTCTGGGGGAGAGCAGTACTTC. This gives the protein CASSSGPSGGEQYF. The whole variable domain, remainder taken from reference TRBV7-2 and TRBJ2-5, is GAGVSQSPSNKVTEKGKDVELRCDPISGHTALYWYRQSLGQGLEFLIYFQGNSAPDKSGLPSDRFSAERTGGSVSTLTIQRTQQEDSAVYLCASSSGPSGGEQYFGPGTRLLVL.

The chain is built from TRBV4-1 and TRBJ2-4; the D call may be TRBD1 or TRBD2 (6 bases each). The CDR3 extends over 17 amino acids. CDR1 and CDR2 from the germline V gene are MGHRA and YSYEKL. Deletions cut 3 bases from V and 8 bases from J, with 23 bases between. The CDR3 nucleotides read TGCGCCAGCAGCCAGGAACCGTGGGGGGCGACCCCCGACATTCAGTACTTC. Protein product: CASSQEPWGATPDIQYF.

The genes are TRBV13 and TRBJ1-5; D unclear. Trimming pared 0 bases from V and 5 bases from J, leaving 5 bases between. The CDR3 is 13 residues long. The germline V gene encodes CDR1 PRHDT and CDR2 FYEKMQ (reference sequence). CDR3 protein: CASSLGYDQPQHF. For the CDR3, the DNA is TGTGCCAGCAGCTTAGGCTACGATCAGCCCCAGCATTTT. Combining the CDR3 with reference TRBV13 and TRBJ1-5 gives the whole variable domain AAGVIQSPRHLIKEKRETATLKCYPIPRHDTVYWYQQGPGQDPQFLISFYEKMQSDKGSIPDRFSAQQFSDYHSELNMSSLELGDSALYFCASSLGYDQPQHFGDGTRLSIL.

This sequence joins TRBV30 and TRBJ2-1, with TRBD2 matching 7 bases. Trimming took 3 bases from V and 6 from J; bases not matched to a gene: 11. The CDR3 is made up of 15 amino acids. CDR1 and CDR2 (germline): GTSNPN, SVGIG (reference sequence). This CDR3 reads CAWSRLAVGTNEQFF. DNA of the CDR3: TGTGCCTGGAGCCGCCTAGCGGTCGGGACCAATGAGCAGTTCTTC.

This clone has just one count. This chain links TRBV7-8 with TRBJ2-1; 9 bases agree with TRBD2. Germline values: CDR1 SGHVS, CDR2 FQNEAQ. Trimming cost V 1 base and J 7 bases; bases outside gene matches: 5. The CDR3 loop spans 15 amino acids. The CDR3 nucleotides read TGTGCCAGCAGCTTAGTGGATAGCGGGAGTAATGAGCAGTTCTTC. Protein: CASSLVDSGSNEQFF.